This T cell receptor beta chain was obtained from a study of T cell repertoires in cytomegalovirus infection. About the study: Matching HLA type and CMV infection were both indicated by public TCR beta signatures. Study-wide findings and caveats: Carriers of CMV plus the relevant HLA were identified by cumulative public TCR beta family frequency. The response measured ex vivo was dominated by TCR beta clonotypes (HLA-C-restricted and CMV-specific).

CDR1 SGHAT and CDR2 FQNNGV come from the germline V gene. This CDR3 region has 14 residues. With 3 bases removed from V and 1 base from J, the gap between germline ends came to 10 bases. This clonotype occurred a few times. No antigen is known for it. Each CDR3 protein gets one entry after TCRdb re-called the reads with MiXCR. The sample consists of around 100,000 distinct CDR3 sequences, 16% of them appearing once. Material for sequencing was PBMCs. The V and J genes are TRBV11-2 and TRBJ2-7; a possible D gene is TRBD1 (6 bases). The clonotype originates from a human donor in good health (CMV status not recorded). Some clones in this sample may be carry-over from other donors' samples. The CDR3 loop is CASSFRQASYEQYF. The CDR3 DNA sequence: TGTGCCAGCAGCTTTCGACAGGCATCCTACGAGCAGTACTTC. The full variable domain, in which reference TRBV11-2 and TRBJ2-7 provide the parts outside the CDR3, is EAGVAQSPRYKIIEKRQSVAFWCNPISGHATLYWYQQILGQGPKLLIQFQNNGVVDDSQLPKDRFSAERLKGVDSTLKIQPAKLEDSAVYLCASSFRQASYEQYFGPGTRLTVT.